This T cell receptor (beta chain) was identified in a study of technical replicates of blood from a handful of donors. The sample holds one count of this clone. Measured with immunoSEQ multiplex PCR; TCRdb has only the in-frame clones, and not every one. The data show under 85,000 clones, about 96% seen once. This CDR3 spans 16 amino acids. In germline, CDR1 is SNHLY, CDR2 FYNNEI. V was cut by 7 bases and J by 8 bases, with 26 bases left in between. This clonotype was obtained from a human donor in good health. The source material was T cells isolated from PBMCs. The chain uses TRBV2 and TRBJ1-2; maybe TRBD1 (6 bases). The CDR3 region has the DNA TGTGCCAGCAATCGGGGCCAGGGGTCAGGGGTTGGAGGCTACACCTTC. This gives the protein CASNRGQGSGVGGYTF.